This record concerns one T cell receptor (beta chain) sequence. The antigen remains undetermined. This record belongs to a study of cytomegalovirus exposure and HLA in healthy donors. Study observations and caveats: In a later analysis, a missense DCLRE1C variant was linked to TCR beta V- and J-gene trimming. Reportedly, cytomegalovirus status was diagnosed with high sensitivity and specificity.

Germline V gene sequence: CDR1 MDHEN, CDR2 SYDVKM. V trimming: 2 bases; J trimming: 3 bases; junction bases outside the gene matches: 1. This CDR3 has 14 amino acids. It was with 60 Vbeta and 13 Jbeta primers that the PCR ran. The table came from immunoSEQ multiplex PCR; TCRdb's copy has only in-frame clones and leaves some out. This table holds roughly 100,000 clones, roughly 80% found once. This clonotype was sampled from a man between 40 and 49 years old in good health and CMV-seropositive. Sequenced material: PBMCs. The J gene is TRBJ2-5, the V gene TRBV28; TRBD1 agrees at 9 bases. As DNA, the CDR3 is TGTGCCAGCAGTTTAGACAGGGGGAAAGAGACCCAGTACTTC. Protein product: CASSLDRGKETQYF.